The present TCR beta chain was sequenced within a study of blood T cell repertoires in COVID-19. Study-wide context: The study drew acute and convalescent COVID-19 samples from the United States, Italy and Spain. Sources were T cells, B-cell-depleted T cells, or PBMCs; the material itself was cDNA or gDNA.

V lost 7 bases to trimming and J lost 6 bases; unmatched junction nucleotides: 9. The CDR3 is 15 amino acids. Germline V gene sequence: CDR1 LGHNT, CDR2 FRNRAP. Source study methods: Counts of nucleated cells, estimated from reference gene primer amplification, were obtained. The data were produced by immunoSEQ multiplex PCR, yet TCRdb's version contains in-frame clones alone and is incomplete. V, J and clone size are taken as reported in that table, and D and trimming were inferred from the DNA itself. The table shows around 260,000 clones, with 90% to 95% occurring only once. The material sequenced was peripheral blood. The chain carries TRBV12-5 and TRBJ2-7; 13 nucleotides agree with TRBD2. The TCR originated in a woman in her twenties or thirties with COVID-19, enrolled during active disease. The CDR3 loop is CASALPGLAGVEQYF. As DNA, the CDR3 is TGTGCTAGTGCCCTACCCGGACTAGCGGGAGTCGAGCAGTACTTC.